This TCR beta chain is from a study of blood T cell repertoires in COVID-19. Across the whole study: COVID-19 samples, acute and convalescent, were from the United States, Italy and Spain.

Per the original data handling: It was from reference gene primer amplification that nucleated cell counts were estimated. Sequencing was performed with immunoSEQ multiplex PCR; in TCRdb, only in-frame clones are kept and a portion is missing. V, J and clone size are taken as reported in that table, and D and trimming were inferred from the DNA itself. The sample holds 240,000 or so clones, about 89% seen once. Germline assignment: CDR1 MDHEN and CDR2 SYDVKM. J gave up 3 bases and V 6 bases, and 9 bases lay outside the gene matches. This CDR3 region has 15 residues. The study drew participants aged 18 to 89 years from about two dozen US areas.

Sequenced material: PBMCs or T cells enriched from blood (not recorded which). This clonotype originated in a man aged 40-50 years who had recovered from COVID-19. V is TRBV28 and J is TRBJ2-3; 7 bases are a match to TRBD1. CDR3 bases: TGTGCCAGCAGCCCAGACAGGGTGGGGACAGATACGCAGTATTTT. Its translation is CASSPDRVGTDTQYF.